The 23 T cell receptor beta chains presented below share a single source sample, sequenced in a study of post-analysis software for immune sequencing data. Carried by the TCR beta cDNA libraries were unique molecular identifiers. Using its own MiXCR run on the PCR reads, TCRdb lists one record per CDR3 protein. Counted here are roughly 800,000 distinct CDR3 sequences, about 32% occurring once; the ten biggest clones make up approximately 0.55%. Study-level results: Five or six TRBV segments, TRBV5-6, TRBV5-1 and TRBV20-1 among them, were found more frequent in patients than controls.

These TCRs' antigens remain unknown. Sequencing used blood. Receptors were obtained from a girl aged 5-17 years with multiple sclerosis.

This clonotype occurred a few times. The V gene is TRBV18, the J gene TRBJ2-3, with D tentatively TRBD2 (5 bases). CDR3 length: 15 amino acids. CDR1 is KGHSH, CDR2 LQKENI, per germline. V lost 4 bases, J lost 10 bases, and 21 bases lay in between. The CDR3 coding sequence is TGTGCCAGCTCACTGAGTGGGCACCTCGACGGGGCGCAGTATTTT. Translated, it gives CASSLSGHLDGAQYF. Full variable domain (remainder filled in from reference TRBV18 and TRBJ2-3): NAGVMQNPRHLVRRRGQEARLRCSPMKGHSHVYWYRQLPEEGLKFMVYLQKENIIDESGMPKERFSAEFPKEGPSILRIQQVVRGDSAAYFCASSLSGHLDGAQYFGPGTRLTVL.

This sequence joins TRBV3-1 and TRBJ2-3; 9 bases agree with TRBD2. V lost 2 bases and J lost 2; bases outside the gene matches: 8. Germline CDR1 reads LGHDT; CDR2 reads YNNKEL (reference sequence). The CDR3 is 17 residues long. The CDR3 region is CASSQNPLAGTTDTQYF. CDR3 coding DNA: TGTGCCAGCAGCCAAAACCCCCTAGCGGGGACCACAGATACGCAGTATTTT.

This clonotype occurred many times. This chain joins TRBV10-3 and TRBJ2-7; no clear D. The CDR3 has 11 amino acids. Per germline, CDR1 ENHRY and CDR2 SYGVKD. Trimming took off 8 bases at V and 3 bases at J, with 8 bases between the two ends. The CDR3 sequence is CAIGSNYEQYF. DNA of the CDR3: TGTGCCATCGGTAGTAACTACGAGCAGTACTTC.

This clonotype has more than one count but fewer than ten. CDR3 coding DNA: TGCAGTGCTATCATATATCTGGGGTACACTGAAGCTTTCTTT. Encoded protein: CSAIIYLGYTEAFF. The chain couples TRBV20-1 to TRBJ1-1, with unresolved D. Between the trimmed V and J ends, which lost 4 bases and 3 bases, there was a span of 15 bases. CDR3 size: 14 residues. In germline, CDR1 is DFQATT, CDR2 SNEGSKA (reference sequence).

V is TRBV4-3 and J is TRBJ2-3, with 10 bases aligning to TRBD2. Germline CDR1 is LGHNA and CDR2 is YSLEER. The V segment lost 1 base and the J segment 8 bases; nucleotides outside the gene matches: 9. The CDR3 consists of 16 residues. The chain's CDR3 is CASSQVEPSGSATQYF. The CDR3, as DNA: TGCGCCAGCAGCCAAGTTGAGCCTAGCGGGAGTGCTACGCAGTATTTT.

The CDR3 DNA is TGCAGCGTTGTCCGGGACAAAATGGCCTACAATGAGCAGTTCTTC. Translation gives CSVVRDKMAYNEQFF. The V call is TRBV29-1, the J call TRBJ2-1; possible D gene TRBD1, 6 bases. Looked up from germline, CDR1 is SQVTM and CDR2 is ANQGSEA. The CDR3 totals 15 residues. V was cut by 4 bases and J by 2 bases, with 15 bases left in between.

The chain couples TRBV6-2 or TRBV6-3 to TRBJ2-7; 9 bases are shared with TRBD1. The junction had 7 bases not matched to a gene; V was cut back by 0 bases and J by 1 base. The germline CDR1 and CDR2 sequences are MNHEY and SVGEGT. There are 17 residues in the CDR3. The CDR3 is CASSYSRTGTGSYEQYF. The CDR3 DNA reads as TGTGCCAGCAGTTACTCCCGGACCGGGACAGGGTCCTACGAGCAGTACTTC.

The rearrangement uses TRBV15 and TRBJ2-2; D uncertain. Germline V gene data show CDR1 as LNHNV and CDR2 as YYDKDF (reference sequence). With 5 bases removed from V and 9 bases from J, the gap between germline ends came to 22 bases. The CDR3 runs to 16 residues. In nucleotides, the CDR3 is TGTGCCACCAGCCCCGGACCCCGAAGCACCCAGAGGGAGCTGTTTTTT. Its translation: CATSPGPRSTQRELFF. Full variable domain (outside the CDR3, taken from reference TRBV15 and TRBJ2-2): DAMVIQNPRYQVTQFGKPVTLSCSQTLNHNVMYWYQQKSSQAPKLLFHYYDKDFNNEADTPDNFQSRRPNTSFCFLDIRSPGLGDTAMYLCATSPGPRSTQRELFFGEGSRLTVL.

For this clonotype: At one of its ends the junction is not consistent with the germline gene, which may arise from a read error. The chain has TRBV7-2 and TRBJ2-3; 7 bases are a match to TRBD2. This CDR3 spans 15 amino acids. Germline V gives CDR1 SGHTA, CDR2 FQGNSA. The CDR3 DNA reads TGTGCCGGCAGCAATCGGATTGCGGGAGTGGATACGCAGTATTTT. Translation gives CAGSNRIAGVDTQYF.

The chain joins TRBV6-6 to TRBJ1-2; D uncertain. The CDR3 has 15 residues. Germline CDR1 reads MNHNY; CDR2 reads SVGAGI (reference sequence). Trimming shortened V by 9 bases and J by 6 bases, and 23 bases separated the two germline ends. CDR3 bases: TGTGCCAGTATAGGTCGGGCCAATTCCGTTAATGGCTACACCTTC. Its translation: CASIGRANSVNGYTF.

The chain combines TRBV6-2 or TRBV6-3 with TRBJ1-3; perhaps TRBD1 as D (6 bases). Germline CDR1 reads MNHEY; CDR2 reads SVGEGT. The length of the CDR3 is 13 residues. Trimming stripped 6 bases from V and 7 bases from J, with 13 bases between. The CDR3 loop reads CASSFGQHNTIYF. Here the CDR3 DNA reads TGTGCCAGCAGCTTCGGACAGCACAACACCATATATTTT.

The gene calls are TRBV10-3 and TRBJ1-6; D call uncertain. Trimming left V 11 bases short and J 1 base short, with 9 bases between. From germline, CDR1 is ENHRY and CDR2 SYGVKD. This CDR3 has 13 amino acids. CDR3 sequence: CAVAPSYNSPLHF. The DNA for the CDR3 is TGTGCCGTCGCTCCGTCCTATAATTCACCCCTCCACTTT.

This clonotype was seen a handful of times. This chain links TRBV29-1 with TRBJ2-3, with D possibly matching TRBD2 (5 bases). Trimming took 3 bases from V and 0 from J, leaving 13 bases between them. Germline CDR1 SQVTM, CDR2 ANQGSEA. The length of the CDR3 is 15 residues. The CDR3 sequence is CSVDPPWTSTDTQYF. CDR3 DNA sequence: TGCAGCGTTGATCCCCCTTGGACTAGCACAGATACGCAGTATTTT.

This clonotype was found many times. The chain combines TRBV29-1 with TRBJ2-3, with 9 bases matching TRBD2. The CDR3 has 18 amino acids. Looked up from germline, CDR1 is SQVTM and CDR2 is ANQGSEA. Unmatched junction bases numbered 12, after V lost 0 bases and J lost 2 bases. CDR3 residues: CSVEDPRDLAGSTDTQYF. CDR3 DNA sequence: TGCAGCGTTGAAGACCCAAGAGACCTAGCGGGGTCCACAGATACGCAGTATTTT.

This CDR3 is CCTPGRGLDGYTF. CDR3 nucleotides: TGCTGTACCCCTGGCAGGGGGCTGGATGGCTACACCTTC. This rearrangement joins TRBV29-1 to TRBJ1-2; 8 bases line up with TRBD1. The V gene's germline CDR1 is SQVTM and CDR2 ANQGSEA. The CDR3 consists of 13 residues.

As concerns this clonotype: A much larger clone lies one base from this, so it may be a read error. The J gene is TRBJ1-2, the V gene TRBV6-5, with 9 bases identical to TRBD1. Trimming took 3 bases from V and 6 from J; bases not matched to a gene: 5. CDR1 is MNHEY and CDR2 is SVGAGI in the germline V gene. The CDR3 is 14 amino acids. The CDR3 DNA is TGTGCCAGCAGTTATCACAGGGGGCGTAATGGCTACACCTTC. Protein product: CASSYHRGRNGYTF.

This clonotype was counted between two and nine times. The chain links TRBV6-1 to TRBJ2-7, with D possibly matching TRBD1 (5 bases). The CDR3 runs 14 residues. V gave up 7 bases and J gave up 6 bases, with 19 bases separating them. Germline loops: CDR1 MNHNS, CDR2 SASEGT. For the CDR3, the DNA is TGTGCCAGCACCATGGGGCTCCCTCGAGGCGAGCAGTACTTC. It encodes CASTMGLPRGEQYF.

Written as DNA, the CDR3 is TGCGCCAGCAGTGAGGGGGGCGGGAGGAGCAGCGAGCAGTTCTTC. Amino acid sequence: CASSEGGGRSSEQFF. The rearrangement uses TRBV10-1 and TRBJ2-1; 8 bases agree with TRBD2. The CDR3 runs 15 residues. In germline, CDR1 is WNHNN, CDR2 SYGVQD (reference sequence). The V segment lost 2 bases and the J segment 10 bases; nucleotides outside the gene matches: 10.

This chain uses TRBV28 with TRBJ2-3, with D perhaps TRBD1 or TRBD2 (6 bases each). CDR1 MDHEN and CDR2 SYDVKM come from the germline V gene. The CDR3 covers 15 residues. CDR3 sequence: CATSRGQGSTDTQYF. Here the CDR3 DNA reads TGTGCAACATCCCGGGGGCAGGGTAGCACAGATACGCAGTATTTT.

The V call is TRBV12-3 or TRBV12-4, the J call TRBJ2-3; possibly TRBD1 for D (6 bases). The CDR3 spans 15 residues. The V end lost 5 bases, the J end lost 0 bases, and 12 bases lay between the germline ends. The CDR3 coding sequence is TGTGCCAGCAGTAGGAACAGGGCTAGCACAGATACGCAGTATTTT. Translation gives CASSRNRASTDTQYF.

This clonotype occurred a few times. This CDR3 reads CSAYSGTHMNTEAFF. DNA of the CDR3: TGCAGTGCTTACTCCGGGACGCACATGAACACTGAAGCTTTCTTT. The chain links TRBV20-1 to TRBJ1-1, with D possibly TRBD1 on 5 matching bases. Germline values: CDR1 DFQATT, CDR2 SNEGSKA (reference sequence). The CDR3 runs to 15 residues. The V end lost 5 bases, the J end lost 0 bases, and 16 bases lay between the germline ends.

The chain couples TRBV6-1 to TRBJ1-2; 10 positions match TRBD1. Per the germline V gene, CDR1 is MNHNS and CDR2 is SASEGT. Losses at the gene ends were 5 bases for V and 3 bases for J; bases not matched to a gene: 12. CDR3 size: 17 residues. The CDR3 reads CASSPDRGPGGDYGYTF. The CDR3 nucleotides are TGTGCCAGCAGTCCCGACAGGGGGCCGGGTGGTGACTATGGCTACACCTTC.

CDR3 amino acids: CASSLGPPAKNIQYF. The CDR3, as DNA: TGCGCCAGCAGCTTGGGTCCCCCAGCCAAAAACATTCAGTACTTC. The chain employs TRBV5-1 and TRBJ2-4, with unresolved D. The CDR3 runs 15 residues. V gave up 0 bases and J gave up 0 bases, with 7 bases separating them. Looked up from germline, CDR1 is SGHRS and CDR2 is YFSETQ.